One sample yielded the 29 T cell receptor beta chains listed below, sequenced in a study of cytomegalovirus exposure and HLA in healthy donors. With 60 Vbeta and 13 Jbeta primers, the PCR was carried out. Sequencing used immunoSEQ multiplex PCR; TCRdb keeps in-frame clones, though not all of them. The sample holds 40,000 or so clones, 85% to 95% seen once. The sequenced sample was PBMCs. The receptors shown here come from a woman under 30 in good health and CMV-seronegative.

This chain joins TRBV11-3 and TRBJ2-7; D might be TRBD1 (5 bases). This CDR3 contains 14 residues. Trimming took 5 bases from V and 0 from J, leaving 11 bases between them. Germline lookup yields CDR1 SGHNT and CDR2 YENEEA. DNA for the CDR3: TGTGCCAGCAGCCCAGGGCCCCCCTCCTACGAGCAGTACTTC. Its protein is CASSPGPPSYEQYF.

This rearrangement joins TRBV28 to TRBJ2-2; maybe TRBD1 (6 bases). CDR1 MDHEN and CDR2 SYDVKM come from the germline V gene. V lost 8 bases and J lost 1, with 20 bases in between. The CDR3 consists of 17 residues. The CDR3 region is CASLSRGGQRNTGELFF. The CDR3 region has the DNA TGTGCCAGCCTTTCCCGGGGCGGACAGAGGAACACCGGGGAGCTGTTTTTT.

Only a few counts were recorded for this clone. This rearrangement joins TRBV5-6 to TRBJ2-3, with D possibly matching TRBD2 (7 bases). V lost 7 bases to trimming and J lost 1 base, with 19 bases between them. This CDR3 has 16 residues. Germline V CDR1 and CDR2: SGHDT, YYEEEE. Written as DNA, the CDR3 is TGTGCCAGCTCGGAGGGGGGGACGGGAGGCACAGATACGCAGTATTTT. Translated, it gives CASSEGGTGGTDTQYF.

The chain uses TRBV27 and TRBJ2-5; 8 positions match TRBD2. With the DNA end fitting TRBJ2-7 better, the J assignment may be wrong. This CDR3 has 17 amino acids. Germline assignment: CDR1 MNHEY and CDR2 SMNVEV (reference sequence). The CDR3 DNA reads TGTGCCAGCAGTTTATTTTACCGAAAGACTAGCGACTACGAGCAGTACTTC. It encodes CASSLFYRKTSDYEQYF.

The CDR3 nucleotides are TGCAGCGTTGGTGGGGGCGGGGAGACCCAGTACTTC. Protein: CSVGGGGETQYF. This chain links TRBV29-1 with TRBJ2-5, with D perhaps matching TRBD1 (6 bases). The CDR3 totals 12 residues. Germline V gene data show CDR1 as SQVTM and CDR2 as ANQGSEA. Trimming pared 4 bases from V and 5 bases from J, leaving 11 bases between.

CDR3 in amino acids: CASSVGTGPYEQYF. In nucleotides, the CDR3 is TGTGCCAGCAGCGTAGGGACAGGGCCCTACGAGCAGTACTTC. V gene TRBV9 combines with J gene TRBJ2-7, with 8 bases fitting TRBD1. This CDR3 region has 14 residues. The germline V gene has CDR1 SGDLS and CDR2 YYNGEE. V was pared by 0 bases and J by 2 bases, with 1 base of the junction left unmatched. Variable domain in full (rest from reference TRBV9 and TRBJ2-7): DSGVTQTPKHLITATGQRVTLRCSPRSGDLSVYWYQQSLDQGLQFLIQYYNGEERAKGNILERFSAQQFPDLHSELNLSSLELGDSALYFCASSVGTGPYEQYFGPGTRLTVT.

The chain links TRBV5-1 to TRBJ2-5; D not resolved. TRBJ2-7 matches the DNA end more closely, so the J call is doubtful. The CDR3 runs to 15 residues. Per germline, CDR1 SGHRS and CDR2 YFSETQ. The CDR3 nucleotides read TGCGCCAGCAGCTTGGATGGCGATCTAAACTACGAGCAGTACTTC. Translated: CASSLDGDLNYEQYF.

The V call is TRBV6-6, the J call TRBJ1-2, with D perhaps matching TRBD1 (5 bases). The V and J ends lost 2 bases and 7 bases respectively, with 8 bases between them. The CDR3 extends over 12 amino acids. Germline CDR1 reads MNHNY; CDR2 reads SVGAGI (reference sequence). In DNA, the CDR3 is TGTGCCAGCAGTTACGGGGGGTTTGGCTACACCTTC. Protein: CASSYGGFGYTF.

The gene calls are TRBV5-6 and TRBJ2-3; a weak D match, TRBD2 (7 bases). This CDR3 is 16 amino acids long. Looked up from germline, CDR1 is SGHDT and CDR2 is YYEEEE. Trimming cost V 4 bases and J 2 bases, with 17 bases left between them. The CDR3 here is CASSILGGAYTDTQYF. In DNA, the CDR3 is TGTGCCAGCAGCATCCTAGGGGGGGCTTACACAGATACGCAGTATTTT.

The CDR3 DNA sequence: TGTGCCAGCAGTACCACCTCAGGGTTCAGGCAGCCCCAGCATTTT. Encoded protein: CASSTTSGFRQPQHF. This chain links TRBV2 with TRBJ1-5; D may be TRBD1 (5 bases). The CDR3 extends over 15 amino acids. Germline CDR1 reads SNHLY; CDR2 reads FYNNEI. Trimming left V 5 bases short and J 7 bases short, with 18 bases between.

V and J are TRBV27 and TRBJ2-7; D possibly corresponds to TRBD1 (6 bases). CDR3 length: 15 amino acids. V was shortened by 2 bases and J by 7 bases, with 18 bases between the two germline ends. Germline CDR1 MNHEY, CDR2 SMNVEV (reference sequence). The CDR3 DNA reads TGTGCCAGCAGTTTAATGGGACCAAGAAGGGGGGAGCAGTACTTC. It codes for CASSLMGPRRGEQYF.

The rearrangement links TRBV4-2 to TRBJ1-1; D is unresolved. The ends were cut back, 0 bases at V and 5 bases at J, with 16 bases in the middle. This CDR3 is 16 amino acids long. Germline V gives CDR1 LGHNA, CDR2 YNFKEQ. CDR3 protein: CASSQDPGRERTEAFF. Written as DNA, the CDR3 is TGTGCCAGCAGCCAAGATCCGGGGAGGGAGAGGACTGAAGCTTTCTTT.

The CDR3 spells CASSPGGDTYSYEQYF. The CDR3 nucleotides are TGTGCCAGCTCACCAGGTGGGGACACCTACTCCTACGAGCAGTACTTC. The chain combines TRBV18 with TRBJ2-7, with TRBD1 as a possible D gene (6 bases). Trimming left V 2 bases short and J 0 bases short, with 14 bases between. The germline CDR1 and CDR2 sequences are KGHSH and LQKENI. The CDR3 spans 16 residues.

Here the CDR3 DNA reads TGTGCCAGCAGCTTAGATCGGCGAGGCGAGCAGTACTTC. Protein product: CASSLDRRGEQYF. This sequence joins TRBV11-2 and TRBJ2-7; D gene ambiguous. The CDR3 runs 13 residues. V lost 0 bases and J lost 6, with 9 bases in between. Germline CDR1 and CDR2: SGHAT and FQNNGV.

In DNA form, the CDR3 reads TGTGCCAGCAGCGTAGTAGGACAGTCGACCGGGGAGCTGTTTTTT. This translates into CASSVVGQSTGELFF. The gene calls are TRBV9 and TRBJ2-2; D possibly corresponds to TRBD1 (6 bases). Germline V gene data show CDR1 as SGDLS and CDR2 as YYNGEE. Trimming stripped 0 bases from V and 5 bases from J, with 11 bases between. The CDR3 sequence is 15 residues long. The full variable domain, rest sourced from reference TRBV9 and TRBJ2-2, is DSGVTQTPKHLITATGQRVTLRCSPRSGDLSVYWYQQSLDQGLQFLIQYYNGEERAKGNILERFSAQQFPDLHSELNLSSLELGDSALYFCASSVVGQSTGELFFGEGSRLTVL.

J is TRBJ2-7 and V is TRBV30; unclear D gene. V shed 4 bases and J shed 0 bases, with 10 bases lying between them. The CDR3 totals 13 residues. The germline gives CDR1 GTSNPN, CDR2 SVGIG (reference sequence). The DNA of the CDR3 is TGTGCCTGGAAACCCACAAGCTCCTACGAGCAGTACTTC. Its protein is CAWKPTSSYEQYF.

The chain combines TRBV28 with TRBJ2-4; D possibly corresponds to TRBD2 (5 bases). Germline CDR1 MDHEN, CDR2 SYDVKM. V lost 7 bases to trimming and J lost 7 bases, with 20 bases between them. The length of the CDR3 is 15 residues. CDR3 sequence (DNA): TGTGCCAGCAACTACCAAACGGGGTTCCAGAACATTCAGTACTTC. It yields the protein CASNYQTGFQNIQYF.

The V gene is TRBV27, the J gene TRBJ2-1, with 8 bases fitting TRBD2. V lost 1 base to trimming and J lost 7 bases; unmatched junction nucleotides: 3. Looked up from germline, CDR1 is MNHEY and CDR2 is SMNVEV (reference sequence). CDR3 length: 14 amino acids. CDR3 bases: TGTGCCAGCAGTTTATTAGCGGGAACAAATGAGCAGTTCTTC. Translated: CASSLLAGTNEQFF.

This rearrangement joins TRBV30 to TRBJ1-1; TRBD1 is a possible D gene (5 bases). The CDR3 is 15 residues long. Germline CDR1 is GTSNPN and CDR2 is SVGIG (reference sequence). The germline V and J ends were trimmed by 4 bases and 4 bases, with 19 bases remaining between them. The CDR3 region has the DNA TGTGCCTGGACCCTGGGTGGACACAAGGCCACTGAAGCTTTCTTT. It specifies CAWTLGGHKATEAFF. The variable domain in full, completed from reference TRBV30 and TRBJ1-1, reads SQTIHQWPATLVQPVGSPLSLECTVEGTSNPNLYWYRQAAGRGLQLLFYSVGIGQISSEVPQNLSASRPQDRQFILSSKKLLLSDSGFYLCAWTLGGHKATEAFFGQGTRLTVV.

The CDR3 reads CASSPWTGGVIREQFF. The CDR3 region has the DNA TGTGCCAGCAGCCCATGGACAGGGGGCGTTATTCGGGAGCAGTTCTTC. The chain is built from TRBV11-2 and TRBJ2-1; 11 bases match TRBD1. Germline loops: CDR1 SGHAT, CDR2 FQNNGV. CDR3 length: 16 residues. J gave up 10 bases and V 5 bases, and 13 bases lay outside the gene matches.

The chain combines TRBV5-1 with TRBJ1-5; TRBD1 might be the D (5 bases). CDR1 is SGHRS and CDR2 is YFSETQ in the germline V gene. The V gene lost 4 bases and the J gene lost 2 bases, with 10 bases spanning the gap. This CDR3 has 14 amino acids. Here the CDR3 reads CASSLGEGNQPQHF. Here the CDR3 DNA reads TGCGCCAGCAGCCTAGGGGAGGGCAATCAGCCCCAGCATTTT.

The rearrangement links TRBV25-1 to TRBJ1-5; D call uncertain. Trimming pared 8 bases from V and 0 bases from J, leaving 11 bases between. The CDR3 spans 14 residues. The germline CDR1 and CDR2 sequences are MGHDK and SYGVNS. CDR3 amino acids: CASGELYSNQPQHF. CDR3 sequence (DNA): TGTGCCAGCGGAGAGTTATATAGCAATCAGCCCCAGCATTTT.

This clone was detected a few times. The chain uses TRBV6-6 and TRBJ2-7, with 9 bases matching TRBD1. The CDR3 contains 15 residues. V trimming: 6 bases; J trimming: 2 bases; junction bases outside the gene matches: 8. CDR1 MNHNY and CDR2 SVGAGI come from the germline V gene (reference sequence). CDR3 sequence: CASSLGTGKTYEQYF. DNA for the CDR3: TGTGCCAGCAGCCTCGGGACAGGGAAAACCTACGAGCAGTACTTC.

The V gene is TRBV5-6, the J gene TRBJ1-2; the D is unclear. The germline V and J ends were trimmed by 4 bases and 8 bases, with 27 bases remaining between them. The CDR3 length is 17 residues. CDR1 and CDR2 from the germline V gene are SGHDT and YYEEEE. CDR3 loop: CASSAPLSRSLSLGYTF. Here the CDR3 DNA reads TGTGCCAGCAGCGCGCCTCTTAGTCGTTCGCTTAGCTTGGGCTACACCTTC.

This sequence joins TRBV30 and TRBJ1-4; the match to TRBD1 covers 8 bases. The V segment lost 5 bases and the J segment 8 bases; nucleotides outside the gene matches: 7. CDR1 is GTSNPN and CDR2 is SVGIG in the germline V gene (reference sequence). This CDR3 spans 13 amino acids. CDR3 sequence: CAWEPTGEEKLFF. Here the CDR3 DNA reads TGTGCCTGGGAACCGACAGGGGAGGAAAAACTGTTTTTT. Full variable domain (rest looked up from reference TRBV30 and TRBJ1-4): SQTIHQWPATLVQPVGSPLSLECTVEGTSNPNLYWYRQAAGRGLQLLFYSVGIGQISSEVPQNLSASRPQDRQFILSSKKLLLSDSGFYLCAWEPTGEEKLFFGSGTQLSVL.

This rearrangement joins TRBV12-5 to TRBJ2-3; weak D call: TRBD2 (5 bases). Germline CDR1 is LGHNT and CDR2 is FRNRAP. CDR3 length: 13 residues. V lost 6 bases and J 0 bases, leaving 7 bases between the germline ends. The CDR3 DNA is TGTGCTAGTGGACTAGGGAGCACAGATACGCAGTATTTT. The encoded protein is CASGLGSTDTQYF.

V and J are TRBV5-8 and TRBJ2-6; the D gene is possibly TRBD2 (6 bases). The V gene's germline CDR1 is SGHTS and CDR2 YDEGEE. V was cut by 3 bases and J by 2 bases, with 21 bases left in between. CDR3 length equals 19 residues. In DNA, the CDR3 is TGTGCCAGCAGCTCGGGCAGGGAGGAAGGGAGACCTGGGGCCAACGTCCTGACTTTC. Protein: CASSSGREEGRPGANVLTF.

The chain links TRBV6-5 to TRBJ2-3, with D maybe TRBD1 (6 bases). Germline lookup yields CDR1 MNHEY and CDR2 SVGAGI. Between the trimmed V and J ends, which lost 0 bases and 3 bases, there was a span of 13 bases. The CDR3 runs to 16 residues. Here the CDR3 DNA reads TGTGCCAGCAGTTACTCAACAGGGTTCCTAACAGATACGCAGTATTTT. It yields the protein CASSYSTGFLTDTQYF.

DNA of the CDR3: TGTGCCAGCAGCCCGGGGACAGGGGATGAGCAGTTCTTC. Translation gives CASSPGTGDEQFF. V usage is TRBV11-3 and J usage is TRBJ2-1; TRBD1 matches 10 bases. Germline V gene data show CDR1 as SGHNT and CDR2 as YENEEA. The CDR3 spans 13 residues. The ends lost 5 bases at V and 8 bases at J; junction bases unmatched: 3.